The 24 T cell receptor beta chains below come from one sample, sequenced in a study of T cells in Graves' hyperthyroidism and ophthalmopathy. TCR beta CDR3 sequences were amplified from RNA transcripts. Researchers ran a first-round RT-PCR on the TCR CDR3 using the HTBI primer set. TCRdb independently ran MiXCR on the multiplex PCR reads; one entry per CDR3 protein. The profile shows fewer than 900,000 distinct CDR3 sequences, approximately 16% of them singletons. Input material: blood. The origin of the receptors is a man aged 18-30 years with Graves' hyperthyroidism.

This clonotype was counted between two and nine times. This chain links TRBV19 with TRBJ2-7; a weak D match, TRBD2 (6 bases). This CDR3 has 15 residues. Germline CDR1 LNHDA, CDR2 SQIVND (reference sequence). V shed 8 bases and J shed 2 bases, with 19 bases lying between them. CDR3 region: CASGAVGGVPYEQYF. The CDR3 bases are TGTGCCAGTGGGGCCGTGGGGGGTGTACCCTACGAGCAGTACTTC.

The V and J genes are TRBV14 and TRBJ2-7; tentative D call: TRBD1 (6 bases). This CDR3 region has 17 residues. Germline CDR1 is SGHDN and CDR2 is FVKESK. Trimming removed 0 bases at V and 7 bases at J, with 22 bases between. This CDR3 is CASSQDPAGVGVEEQYF. The CDR3 DNA reads as TGTGCCAGCAGCCAAGATCCCGCAGGGGTGGGAGTAGAAGAGCAGTACTTC.

This clonotype was found a few times. V and J are TRBV6-2 or TRBV6-3 and TRBJ1-5; D is possibly TRBD1 (6 bases). CDR1 MNHEY and CDR2 SVGEGT come from the germline V gene. The CDR3 has 13 residues. Trimming cost V 10 bases and J 3 bases, with 13 bases left between them. CDR3 nucleotides: TGTGCCACCGAGACAGGAAACAATCAGCCCCAGCATTTT. Amino acid sequence: CATETGNNQPQHF.

There are a few counts of this clonotype. This chain connects TRBV4-1 to TRBJ1-1, with TRBD1 as a possible D gene (6 bases). CDR3 length: 16 residues. Trimming removed 4 bases from V and 1 base from J, with 16 bases in between. Germline values: CDR1 MGHRA, CDR2 YSYEKL. The CDR3 spells CASSRLGDNRNTEAFF. CDR3 bases: TGCGCCAGCAGCCGGCTCGGGGACAATAGGAACACTGAAGCTTTCTTT.

J is TRBJ1-3 and V is TRBV11-2, with D uncertain. Trimming shortened V by 1 base and J by 2 bases, and 15 bases separated the two germline ends. The CDR3 runs 17 residues. Per the germline V gene, CDR1 is SGHAT and CDR2 is FQNNGV. CDR3 DNA: TGTGCCAGCAGCTTAGTACGCGTTTCTCTCGCTGGAAACACCATATATTTT. This gives the protein CASSLVRVSLAGNTIYF.

The chain has TRBV7-2 and TRBJ1-3, with a weak D call TRBD1 (5 bases). Germline V gene lookup returns CDR1 SGHTA and CDR2 FQGNSA. The CDR3 runs to 18 residues. V was shortened by 3 bases and J by 0 bases, with 18 bases between the two germline ends. The CDR3 reads CASSFYFGAGPSGNTIYF. The CDR3 coding sequence is TGTGCCAGCAGCTTCTATTTCGGGGCAGGACCCTCTGGAAACACCATATATTTT.

This clonotype appeared a few times. The V call is TRBV11-2, the J call TRBJ1-4, with D unclear. V was clipped by 5 bases and J by 5 bases, with 12 bases between them. The length of the CDR3 is 14 residues. Germline CDR1 is SGHAT and CDR2 is FQNNGV. CDR3 sequence: CASSLQRVNEKLFF. The CDR3 DNA reads TGTGCCAGCAGCCTACAGAGAGTAAATGAAAAACTGTTTTTT.

The rearrangement joins TRBV15 to TRBJ1-4; tentative D call: TRBD1 (5 bases). Trimming left V 1 base short and J 5 bases short, with 11 bases between. This CDR3 comprises 15 residues. Germline V gene lookup returns CDR1 LNHNV and CDR2 YYDKDF (reference sequence). For the CDR3, the DNA is TGTGCCACCAGCAGAGGACGGGGCACGAATGAAAAACTGTTTTTT. It specifies CATSRGRGTNEKLFF.

A few counts support this clonotype. V gene TRBV18 combines with J gene TRBJ2-2; D assignment may be TRBD1 or TRBD2 (6 bases each). Germline CDR1 and CDR2: KGHSH and LQKENI. The CDR3 consists of 16 residues. The V gene lost 3 bases and the J gene lost 4 bases, with 15 bases spanning the gap. The CDR3 loop is CASSPRGREGTGELFF. The CDR3 DNA reads TGTGCCAGCTCACCCCGGGGGCGCGAGGGCACCGGGGAGCTGTTTTTT. The full variable domain, with the rest looked up from reference TRBV18 and TRBJ2-2, is NAGVMQNPRHLVRRRGQEARLRCSPMKGHSHVYWYRQLPEEGLKFMVYLQKENIIDESGMPKERFSAEFPKEGPSILRIQQVVRGDSAAYFCASSPRGREGTGELFFGEGSRLTVL.

The chain joins TRBV28 to TRBJ2-7, with TRBD1 matching 9 bases. Germline loops: CDR1 MDHEN, CDR2 SYDVKM. V gave up 7 bases and J gave up 0 bases; unmatched junction bases: 7. The CDR3 is 15 amino acids. For the CDR3, the DNA is TGTGCCAGCAATTCCCGGGACAGGGTCTCCTACGAGCAGTACTTC. The encoded protein is CASNSRDRVSYEQYF.

This clonotype was picked up a small number of times. The genes are TRBV14 and TRBJ2-7, with D perhaps TRBD1 (6 bases). V was pared by 1 base and J by 5 bases, with 15 bases between. The CDR3 is made up of 15 amino acids. CDR1 is SGHDN, CDR2 FVKESK, per germline. The CDR3 protein is CASSQGPVGADEQYF. CDR3 in DNA: TGTGCCAGCAGCCAAGGCCCCGTGGGGGCGGACGAGCAGTACTTC.

The chain recombines TRBV10-3 with TRBJ2-3; D is uncertain. The CDR3 spans 13 residues. Trimming took 1 base from V and 6 from J, leaving 8 bases between them. Germline V gene lookup returns CDR1 ENHRY and CDR2 SYGVKD. CDR3 residues: CAISELGRDTQYF. The CDR3 nucleotides read TGTGCCATCAGTGAGTTAGGGCGGGATACGCAGTATTTT.

This clonotype was counted only a few times. A much larger clone differs by one base, so this may be a read error. V and J are TRBV20-1 and TRBJ2-1; D possibly corresponds to TRBD1 (6 bases). V gave up 5 bases and J gave up 8 bases, with 16 bases separating them. CDR3 size: 13 residues. CDR1 DFQATT and CDR2 SNEGSKA come from the germline V gene (reference sequence). The CDR3 nucleotides read TGCAGTGCTCCCGGGGCAGGGGTCGATGAGCAGTTCTTC. Encoded protein: CSAPGAGVDEQFF.

This chain links TRBV18 with TRBJ2-3; 10 bases line up with TRBD2. Germline V gene data show CDR1 as KGHSH and CDR2 as LQKENI. The V gene end was trimmed by 5 bases and the J gene end by 1 base; junction bases not matched to a gene: 9. The CDR3 covers 17 residues. The CDR3 loop reads CASSDSGLADGTDTQYF. DNA for the CDR3: TGTGCCAGCTCAGACAGCGGACTAGCGGACGGCACAGATACGCAGTATTTT.

This clonotype was seen a handful of times. The chain joins TRBV3-1 to TRBJ1-4; D is uncertain. V was pared by 3 bases and J by 8 bases, with 13 bases between. CDR1 and CDR2 from the germline V gene are LGHDT and YNNKEL (reference sequence). The CDR3 covers 14 residues. The CDR3 DNA reads TGTGCCAGCAGCCATCAATCCGGCGGCGAAAAACTGTTTTTT. The encoded protein is CASSHQSGGEKLFF.

This clonotype was observed a few times. This chain links TRBV6-1 with TRBJ2-6, with unresolved D. The V end was cut by 1 base, the J end by 1 base, with 11 bases between. The CDR3 extends over 17 amino acids. Germline V gene sequence: CDR1 MNHNS, CDR2 SASEGT. The CDR3 spells CASSEGPPVSGANVLTF. CDR3 in DNA: TGTGCCAGCAGTGAAGGCCCCCCGGTATCTGGGGCCAACGTCCTGACTTTC.

This clonotype was counted between two and nine times. This chain uses TRBV13 with TRBJ2-5; 13 nucleotides match TRBD2. V shed 3 bases and J 4 bases; nucleotides not matched to a gene: 5. Germline CDR1 and CDR2: PRHDT and FYEKMQ (reference sequence). This CDR3 has 16 amino acids. CDR3 nucleotides: TGTGCCAGCAGCTTTTCACTAGCGGGAGGGGTAGAGACCCAGTACTTC. Its translation is CASSFSLAGGVETQYF.

This clonotype was counted ten times or more. This chain uses TRBV18 with TRBJ2-7, with D perhaps matching TRBD1 or TRBD2 (5 bases each). Deletions cut 3 bases from V and 0 bases from J, with 9 bases between. The germline gives CDR1 KGHSH, CDR2 LQKENI. The CDR3 length is 14 residues. CDR3 in amino acids: CASSPGPSSYEQYF. CDR3 bases: TGTGCCAGCTCACCGGGACCCAGCTCCTACGAGCAGTACTTC. Filled out from reference TRBV18 and TRBJ2-7, the complete variable domain reads NAGVMQNPRHLVRRRGQEARLRCSPMKGHSHVYWYRQLPEEGLKFMVYLQKENIIDESGMPKERFSAEFPKEGPSILRIQQVVRGDSAAYFCASSPGPSSYEQYFGPGTRLTVT.

In its sample, this clonotype was seen a few times. The J gene is TRBJ2-6, the V gene TRBV9; 9 bases match TRBD2. Germline lookup yields CDR1 SGDLS and CDR2 YYNGEE. V lost 0 bases and J lost 0; bases outside the gene matches: 1. This CDR3 is built from 17 residues. CDR3 region: CASSVGLAASGANVLTF. As DNA, the CDR3 is TGTGCCAGCAGCGTAGGACTAGCGGCCTCTGGGGCCAACGTCCTGACTTTC.

This clonotype has just a few counts. This CDR3 reads CASSLGTAGGTDTQYF. CDR3 in DNA: TGTGCCAGCAGCTTGGGGACAGCGGGAGGAACAGATACGCAGTATTTT. The V and J genes are TRBV5-8 and TRBJ2-3; the match to TRBD2 covers 9 bases. The CDR3 has 16 residues. Trimming at V came to 0 bases and at J to 3 bases, leaving 5 bases not matched to a gene. Germline V lookup: CDR1 SGHTS, CDR2 YDEGEE.

In its sample, this clonotype was seen many times. The chain combines TRBV6-1 with TRBJ2-5; D remains unclear. Per the germline V gene, CDR1 is MNHNS and CDR2 is SASEGT. Trimming removed 8 bases from V and 5 bases from J, with 9 bases in between. This CDR3 has 11 amino acids. The CDR3 spells CASRLGETQYF. DNA for the CDR3: TGTGCCAGCCGTTTAGGGGAGACCCAGTACTTC.

This clonotype has ten or more counts. The gene calls are TRBV20-1 and TRBJ2-7; 10 nucleotides line up with TRBD2. V lost 2 bases to trimming and J lost 7 bases; unmatched junction nucleotides: 8. Germline V CDR1 and CDR2: DFQATT, SNEGSKA (reference sequence). The CDR3 extends over 14 amino acids. The CDR3 loop reads CSARPAGGPMEQYF. The CDR3 DNA reads TGCAGTGCTAGACCAGCGGGAGGGCCTATGGAGCAGTACTTC.

This rearrangement joins TRBV7-2 to TRBJ2-3; D may be TRBD2 (6 bases). Looked up from germline, CDR1 is SGHTA and CDR2 is FQGNSA. The CDR3 runs to 15 residues. The V end was cut by 7 bases, the J end by 2 bases, with 16 bases between. The CDR3 DNA follows: TGTGCCAGCAATCTTAGGTCTAGCGCCACAGATACGCAGTATTTT. This translates into CASNLRSSATDTQYF.

In this sample, this clonotype turned up many times. The chain couples TRBV6-1 to TRBJ1-1, with D uncertain. Germline values: CDR1 MNHNS, CDR2 SASEGT. V shed 5 bases and J shed 1 base, with 14 bases lying between them. The CDR3 is 15 amino acids. Written as DNA, the CDR3 is TGTGCCAGCAGTCTCTCCCTTATGGAGAACACTGAAGCTTTCTTT. Translating it yields CASSLSLMENTEAFF.